These 6 T cell receptor beta chains share one sample of origin, sequenced in a study of T cell repertoires in cytomegalovirus infection. TCRdb reanalysed the reads using MiXCR and keeps one entry per CDR3 protein. Of just over 450,000 distinct CDR3 sequences listed, roughly 43% are singletons. These receptors have no identified antigens. This specimen consisted of cultured PBMCs, obtained from culture after CMV antigen stimulation. These receptors were taken from a human donor in good health (CMV status not recorded). Some clones in this sample may be carry-over from other donors' samples.

The chain uses TRBV7-2 and TRBJ2-3; D is perhaps TRBD2 (6 bases). CDR3 length equals 15 residues. V gave up 10 bases and J gave up 2 bases, with 19 bases separating them. The germline V gene encodes CDR1 SGHTA and CDR2 FQGNSA. The chain's CDR3 is CATSATGEFTDTQYF. CDR3 in DNA: TGTGCCACCTCAGCTACGGGAGAATTCACAGATACGCAGTATTTT.

The chain carries TRBV11-2 and TRBJ2-2; D is tentatively TRBD1 or TRBD2 (5 bases each). This CDR3 region has 14 residues. In germline, CDR1 is SGHAT, CDR2 FQNNGV. The V and J ends lost 4 bases and 8 bases respectively, with 14 bases between them. The CDR3 DNA reads TGTGCCAGCAGCTCAGGGACCCTTGGGGGGGAGCTGTTTTTT. Its protein product is CASSSGTLGGELFF.

The rearrangement uses TRBV7-2 and TRBJ2-7; D remains unclear. CDR1 and CDR2 from the germline V gene are SGHTA and FQGNSA. V was cut by 5 bases and J by 0 bases, with 14 bases left in between. This CDR3 is 15 amino acids long. In DNA, the CDR3 is TGTGCCAGCAGCCCGGAAGTGTTTAGCTCCTACGAGCAGTACTTC. Amino acid sequence: CASSPEVFSSYEQYF.

The chain is built from TRBV7-8 and TRBJ2-5, with TRBD2 matching over 10 bases. Per the germline V gene, CDR1 is SGHVS and CDR2 is FQNEAQ. V dropped 1 base and J dropped 4; count of bases not matched to a gene: 9. The CDR3 spans 17 residues. The CDR3 nucleotides are TGTGCCAGCAGCTTAGAAAGGACTAGCGGAGGGCGAGAGACCCAGTACTTC. It specifies CASSLERTSGGRETQYF. Filled out from reference TRBV7-8 and TRBJ2-5, the complete variable domain reads GAGVSQSPRYKVAKRGQDVALRCDPISGHVSLFWYQQALGQGPEFLTYFQNEAQLDKSGLPSDRFFAERPEGSVSTLKIQRTQQEDSAVYLCASSLERTSGGRETQYFGPGTRLLVL.

The chain has TRBV12-3 or TRBV12-4 and TRBJ2-5, with no clear D. Trimming left V 10 bases short and J 2 bases short, with 20 bases between. The CDR3 covers 15 residues. CDR3 protein: CANSLIGRAQETQYF. For the CDR3, the DNA is TGTGCCAACAGCCTTATTGGACGGGCACAAGAGACCCAGTACTTC.

This clonotype has only one observation. The J gene is TRBJ2-1, the V gene TRBV7-4, with D possibly matching TRBD1 (6 bases). CDR3 length: 12 residues. Trimming shortened V by 2 bases and J by 13 bases, and 12 bases separated the two germline ends. From germline, CDR1 is SGHVT and CDR2 SQSDAQ. CDR3 in amino acids: CASSLLRQVQFF. CDR3 DNA sequence: TGTGCCAGCAGCTTACTAAGACAGGTTCAGTTCTTC.